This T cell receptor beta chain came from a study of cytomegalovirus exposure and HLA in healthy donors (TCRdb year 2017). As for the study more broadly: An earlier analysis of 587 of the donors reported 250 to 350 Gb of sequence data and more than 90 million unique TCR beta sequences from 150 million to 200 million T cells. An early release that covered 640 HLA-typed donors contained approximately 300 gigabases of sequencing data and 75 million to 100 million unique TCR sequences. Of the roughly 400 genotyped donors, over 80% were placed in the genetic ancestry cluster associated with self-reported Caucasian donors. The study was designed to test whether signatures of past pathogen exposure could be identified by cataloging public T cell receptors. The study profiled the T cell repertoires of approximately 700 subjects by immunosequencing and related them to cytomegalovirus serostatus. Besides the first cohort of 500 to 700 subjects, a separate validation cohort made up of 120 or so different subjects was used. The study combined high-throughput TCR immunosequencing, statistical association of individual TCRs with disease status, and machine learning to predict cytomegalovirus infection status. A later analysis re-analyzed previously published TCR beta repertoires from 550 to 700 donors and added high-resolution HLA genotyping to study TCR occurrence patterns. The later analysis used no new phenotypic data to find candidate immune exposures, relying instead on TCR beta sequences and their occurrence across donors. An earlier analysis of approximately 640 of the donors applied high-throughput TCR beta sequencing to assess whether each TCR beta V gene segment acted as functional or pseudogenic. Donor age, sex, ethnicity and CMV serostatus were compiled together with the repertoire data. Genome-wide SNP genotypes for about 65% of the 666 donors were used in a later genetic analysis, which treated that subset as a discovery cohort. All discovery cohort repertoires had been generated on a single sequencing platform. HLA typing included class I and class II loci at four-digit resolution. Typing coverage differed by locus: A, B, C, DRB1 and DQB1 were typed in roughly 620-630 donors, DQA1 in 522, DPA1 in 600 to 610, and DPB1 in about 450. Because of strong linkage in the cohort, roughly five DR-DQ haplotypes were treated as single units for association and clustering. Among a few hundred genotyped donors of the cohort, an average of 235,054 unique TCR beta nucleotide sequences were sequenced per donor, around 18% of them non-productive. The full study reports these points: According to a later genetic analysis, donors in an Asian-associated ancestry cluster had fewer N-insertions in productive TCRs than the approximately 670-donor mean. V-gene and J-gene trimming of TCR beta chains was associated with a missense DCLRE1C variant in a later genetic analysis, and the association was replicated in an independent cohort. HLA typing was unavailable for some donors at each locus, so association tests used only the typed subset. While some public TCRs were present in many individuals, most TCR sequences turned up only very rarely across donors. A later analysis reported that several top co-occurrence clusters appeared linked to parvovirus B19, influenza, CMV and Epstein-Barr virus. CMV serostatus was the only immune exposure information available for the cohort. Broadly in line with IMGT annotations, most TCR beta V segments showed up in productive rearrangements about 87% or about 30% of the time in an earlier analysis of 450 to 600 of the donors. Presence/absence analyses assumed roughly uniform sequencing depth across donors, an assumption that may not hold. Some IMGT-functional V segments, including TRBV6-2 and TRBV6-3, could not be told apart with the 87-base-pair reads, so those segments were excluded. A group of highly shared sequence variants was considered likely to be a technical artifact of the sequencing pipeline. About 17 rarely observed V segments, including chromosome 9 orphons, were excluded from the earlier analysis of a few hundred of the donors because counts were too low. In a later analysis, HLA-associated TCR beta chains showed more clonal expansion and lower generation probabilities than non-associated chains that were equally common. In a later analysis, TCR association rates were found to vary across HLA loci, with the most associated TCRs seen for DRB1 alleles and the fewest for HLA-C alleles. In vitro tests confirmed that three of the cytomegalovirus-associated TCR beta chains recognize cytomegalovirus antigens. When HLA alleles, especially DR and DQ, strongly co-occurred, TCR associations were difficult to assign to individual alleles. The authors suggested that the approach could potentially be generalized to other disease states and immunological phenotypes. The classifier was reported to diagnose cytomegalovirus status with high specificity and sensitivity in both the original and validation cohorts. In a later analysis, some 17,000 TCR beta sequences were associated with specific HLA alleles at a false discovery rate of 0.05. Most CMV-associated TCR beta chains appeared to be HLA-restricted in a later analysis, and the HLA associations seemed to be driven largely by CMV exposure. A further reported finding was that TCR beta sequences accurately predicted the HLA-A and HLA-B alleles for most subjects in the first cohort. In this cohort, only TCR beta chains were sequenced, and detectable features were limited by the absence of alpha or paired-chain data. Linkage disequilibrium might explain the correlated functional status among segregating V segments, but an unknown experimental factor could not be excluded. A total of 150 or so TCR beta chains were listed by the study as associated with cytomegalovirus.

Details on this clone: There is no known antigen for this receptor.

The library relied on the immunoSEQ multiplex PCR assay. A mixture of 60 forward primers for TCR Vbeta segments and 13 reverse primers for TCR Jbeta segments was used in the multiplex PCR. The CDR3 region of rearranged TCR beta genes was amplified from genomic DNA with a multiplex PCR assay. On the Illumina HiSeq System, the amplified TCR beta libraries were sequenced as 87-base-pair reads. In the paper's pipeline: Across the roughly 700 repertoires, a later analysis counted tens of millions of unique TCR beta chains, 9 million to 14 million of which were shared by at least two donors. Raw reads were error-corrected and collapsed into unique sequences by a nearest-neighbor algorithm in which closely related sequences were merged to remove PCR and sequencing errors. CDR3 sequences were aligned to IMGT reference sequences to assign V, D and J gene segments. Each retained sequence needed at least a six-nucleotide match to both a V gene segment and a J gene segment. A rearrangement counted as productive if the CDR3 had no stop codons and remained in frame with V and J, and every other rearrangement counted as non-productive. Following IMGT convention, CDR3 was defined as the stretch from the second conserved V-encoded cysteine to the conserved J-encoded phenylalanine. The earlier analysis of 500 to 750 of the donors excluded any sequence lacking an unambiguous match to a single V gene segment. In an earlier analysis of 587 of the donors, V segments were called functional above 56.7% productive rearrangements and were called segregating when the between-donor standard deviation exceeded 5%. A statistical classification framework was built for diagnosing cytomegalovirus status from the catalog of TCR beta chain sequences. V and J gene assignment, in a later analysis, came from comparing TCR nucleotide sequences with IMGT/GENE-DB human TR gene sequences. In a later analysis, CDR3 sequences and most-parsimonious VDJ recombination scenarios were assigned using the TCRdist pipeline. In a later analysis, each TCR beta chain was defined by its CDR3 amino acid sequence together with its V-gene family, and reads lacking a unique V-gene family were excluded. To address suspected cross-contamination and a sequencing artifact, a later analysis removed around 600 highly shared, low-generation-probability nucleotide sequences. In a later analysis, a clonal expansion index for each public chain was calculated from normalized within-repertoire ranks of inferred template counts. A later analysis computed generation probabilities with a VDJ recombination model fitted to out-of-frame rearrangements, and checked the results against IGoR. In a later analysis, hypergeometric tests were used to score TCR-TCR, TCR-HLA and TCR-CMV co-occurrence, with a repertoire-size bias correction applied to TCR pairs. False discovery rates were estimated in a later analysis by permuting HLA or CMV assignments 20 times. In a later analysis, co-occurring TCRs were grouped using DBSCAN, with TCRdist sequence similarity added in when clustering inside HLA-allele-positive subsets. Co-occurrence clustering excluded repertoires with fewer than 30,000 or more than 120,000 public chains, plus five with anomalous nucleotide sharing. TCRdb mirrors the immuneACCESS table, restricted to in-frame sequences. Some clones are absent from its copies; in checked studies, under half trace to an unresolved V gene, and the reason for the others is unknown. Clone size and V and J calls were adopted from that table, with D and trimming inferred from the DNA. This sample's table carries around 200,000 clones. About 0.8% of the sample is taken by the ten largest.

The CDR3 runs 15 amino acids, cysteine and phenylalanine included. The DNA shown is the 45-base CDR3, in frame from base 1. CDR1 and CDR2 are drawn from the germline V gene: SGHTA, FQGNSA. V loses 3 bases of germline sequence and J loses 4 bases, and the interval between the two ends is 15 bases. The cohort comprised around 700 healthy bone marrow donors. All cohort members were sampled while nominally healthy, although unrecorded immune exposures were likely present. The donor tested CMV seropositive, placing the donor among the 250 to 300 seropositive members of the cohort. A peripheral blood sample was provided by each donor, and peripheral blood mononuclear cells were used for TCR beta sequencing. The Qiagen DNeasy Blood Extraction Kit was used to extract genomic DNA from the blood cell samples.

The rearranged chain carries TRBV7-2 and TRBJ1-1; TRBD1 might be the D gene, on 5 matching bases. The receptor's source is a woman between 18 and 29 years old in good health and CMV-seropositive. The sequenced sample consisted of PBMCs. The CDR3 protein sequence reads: CASSFIGAGGTEAFF. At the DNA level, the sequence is TGTGCCAGCAGCTTTATAGGGGCGGGGGGCACTGAAGCTTTCTTT.